This TCR beta chain was identified during a study of identical twins. Regarding the study as a whole: Beta out-of-frame sequences showed weaker excess sharing between twins. Clonotypes of the beta chain that were abundant in cord blood carried fewer insertions (memory repertoires showed none).

The CDR3 is 16 residues long. The V gene's germline CDR1 is WSHSY and CDR2 SAAADI. V was pared by 0 bases and J by 2 bases, with 11 bases between. TCRdb redid the calling of the 5' RACE reads with MiXCR, one entry per CDR3 protein. This table holds approximately 190,000 distinct CDR3 sequences, around a sixth found once. This clonotype showed up just a few times. Its antigen is still unknown. This same sample was also taken into another study, of T cells expressing NK-cell markers. From that study: Uncertainty persisted over the HCMV specificity of expanded NKG2C+ T cell clones.

The sample was CD8+ T cells sorted from blood. This TCR was sampled from a woman aged 18-29 years in good health. The V and J genes are TRBV10-2 and TRBJ2-1; either TRBD1 or TRBD2 may supply D (5 bases each). The CDR3, as DNA: TGCGCCAGCAGTGAGTCTGACGGGGCCACCTACAATGAGCAGTTCTTC. It codes for CASSESDGATYNEQFF.